The rows below give T cell receptor beta chains drawn from one sample of a study of blood T cell repertoires in COVID-19. The repertoire was sequenced with immunoSEQ multiplex PCR; TCRdb's copy has only in-frame clones and lacks some. The sample carries more than 140,000 clones, approximately 83% recorded once. Sequenced: peripheral blood. The receptors derive from a human donor in a cohort sampled during active COVID-19. Each CDR3 is given with its conserved first and last residue. D genes are given only for firm matches. Expanded clones get a size class; other rows say once, few or many, or leave the size out.

V gene: TRBV19
CDR3 length: 13
D gene: .
clone size: .
J gene: TRBJ1-5
CDR3 DNA: TGTGCCAGTATGGTGAGCCGCAATCAGCCCCAGCATTTT
CDR3 protein: CASMVSRNQPQHF

V gene: TRBV28
CDR3 length: 14
D gene: .
clone size: .
J gene: TRBJ1-5
CDR3 DNA: TGTGCCAGCAGTTTAGGTCAGGATAATCAGCCCCAGCATTTT
CDR3 protein: CASSLGQDNQPQHF

V gene: TRBV6-2/TRBV6-3
CDR3 length: 20
D gene: TRBD2
clone size: .
J gene: TRBJ2-6
CDR3 DNA: TGTGCCAGCAGTTACTCGGGACTAGCGGGAAGCCTCTCTGGGGCCAACGTCCTGACTTTC
CDR3 protein: CASSYSGLAGSLSGANVLTF

V gene: TRBV28
CDR3 length: 14
D gene: .
clone size: .
J gene: TRBJ2-3
CDR3 DNA: TGTGCCAGCAGTTTTTCGGGGGGCACAGATACGCAGTATTTT
CDR3 protein: CASSFSGGTDTQYF

V gene: TRBV2
CDR3 length: 14
D gene: .
clone size: once
J gene: TRBJ2-5
CDR3 DNA: TGTGCCAGCAGTGAAGACAGGGGCCCGGGGGCCCAGTACTTC
CDR3 protein: CASSEDRGPGAQYF

V gene: TRBV21-1
CDR3 length: 12
D gene: .
clone size: once
J gene: TRBJ1-2
CDR3 DNA: TGTGCCCGACCGGGACTTTGCTATGGCTACACCTTC
CDR3 protein: CARPGLCYGYTF

V gene: TRBV6-5
CDR3 length: 15
D gene: .
clone size: .
J gene: TRBJ1-5
CDR3 DNA: TGTGCCAGCAGCCCCCTACAGGCAAGCAATCAGCCCCAGCATTTT
CDR3 protein: CASSPLQASNQPQHF

V gene: TRBV7-2
CDR3 length: 16
D gene: TRBD1
clone size: .
J gene: TRBJ1-1
CDR3 DNA: TGTGCCAGCAGCTTAGCGCGTGGGACAGGGGGAACTGAAGCTTTCTTT
CDR3 protein: CASSLARGTGGTEAFF

V gene: TRBV7-9
CDR3 length: 13
D gene: TRBD1
clone size: once
J gene: TRBJ2-7
CDR3 DNA: TGTGCCAGCAGCCCCGGACAGGTGGACGAGCAGTACTTC
CDR3 protein: CASSPGQVDEQYF

V gene: TRBV4-3
CDR3 length: 15
D gene: .
clone size: .
J gene: TRBJ2-1
CDR3 DNA: TGCGCCAGCAGCCACGGCAGGGAATTTATCAATGAGCAGTTCTTC
CDR3 protein: CASSHGREFINEQFF

V gene: TRBV19
CDR3 length: 16
D gene: TRBD1
clone size: .
J gene: TRBJ1-1
CDR3 DNA: TGTGCCAGTAGTATTCAGACAGGGGCCTCGAACACTGAAGCTTTCTTT
CDR3 protein: CASSIQTGASNTEAFF

V gene: TRBV30
CDR3 length: 14
D gene: TRBD2
clone size: .
J gene: TRBJ2-7
CDR3 DNA: TGTGCCTGGAGTGTCCTAGCGGGAGGCTACGAGCAGTACTTC
CDR3 protein: CAWSVLAGGYEQYF

V gene: TRBV11-3
CDR3 length: 13
D gene: .
clone size: .
J gene: TRBJ1-1
CDR3 DNA: TGTGCCAGCAGCTTAGTGGAGACAGGCGAAGCTTTCTTT
CDR3 protein: CASSLVETGEAFF

V gene: TRBV6-5
CDR3 length: 16
D gene: .
clone size: .
J gene: TRBJ1-2
CDR3 DNA: TGTGCCAGCAGTTACTCGCAACAGGGTGACATTACCGGCTACACCTTC
CDR3 protein: CASSYSQQGDITGYTF

V gene: TRBV6-5
CDR3 length: 15
D gene: .
clone size: .
J gene: TRBJ1-3
CDR3 DNA: TGTGCCAGCAGCCCCGGACAGAACTCTGGAAACACCATATATTTT
CDR3 protein: CASSPGQNSGNTIYF

V gene: TRBV11-2
CDR3 length: 15
D gene: TRBD2
clone size: .
J gene: TRBJ2-7
CDR3 DNA: TGTGCCAGCAGCCTCGGACTAGCGGGAGGCTACGAGCAGTACTTC
CDR3 protein: CASSLGLAGGYEQYF

V gene: TRBV6-5
CDR3 length: 11
D gene: .
clone size: .
J gene: TRBJ2-3
CDR3 DNA: TGTGCCAGCACCCAGAGGGATACGCAGTATTTT
CDR3 protein: CASTQRDTQYF

V gene: TRBV6-1
CDR3 length: 18
D gene: TRBD2
clone size: .
J gene: TRBJ2-1
CDR3 DNA: TGTGCCAGCAGTGAACCAGGACTAGCGGGAGGCTCCTACAATGAGCAGTTCTTC
CDR3 protein: CASSEPGLAGGSYNEQFF

V gene: TRBV7-3
CDR3 length: 14
D gene: .
clone size: .
J gene: TRBJ2-3
CDR3 DNA: TGTGCCAGCAGCTCGGGACATAACACAGATACGCAGTATTTT
CDR3 protein: CASSSGHNTDTQYF

V gene: TRBV18
CDR3 length: 17
D gene: TRBD1
clone size: .
J gene: TRBJ2-7
CDR3 DNA: TGTGCCAGCTCACCGTCCGAACCGGGACAGGGAACCTACGAGCAGTACTTC
CDR3 protein: CASSPSEPGQGTYEQYF

V gene: TRBV10-1
CDR3 length: 20
D gene: TRBD1
clone size: .
J gene: TRBJ2-6
CDR3 DNA: TGCGCCAGCAGTGGGGGCCAAAACGGGACAGGTAGCTCTGGGGCCAACGTCCTGACTTTC
CDR3 protein: CASSGGQNGTGSSGANVLTF

V gene: TRBV28
CDR3 length: 13
D gene: TRBD2
clone size: .
J gene: TRBJ2-4
CDR3 DNA: TGTGCCAGCACCCTCGGCGGGAGAAACATTCAGTACTTC
CDR3 protein: CASTLGGRNIQYF

V gene: TRBV2
CDR3 length: 16
D gene: TRBD1
clone size: many
J gene: TRBJ2-3
CDR3 DNA: TGTGCCAGCCCTAAAGGGACAGGGATAAGCACAGATACGCAGTATTTT
CDR3 protein: CASPKGTGISTDTQYF

V gene: TRBV5-1
CDR3 length: 15
D gene: .
clone size: .
J gene: TRBJ2-3
CDR3 DNA: TGCGCCAGCAGCGCGGCTCTCCTGAGTACAGATACGCAGTATTTT
CDR3 protein: CASSAALLSTDTQYF

V gene: TRBV7-3
CDR3 length: 15
D gene: TRBD2
clone size: few
J gene: TRBJ2-7
CDR3 DNA: TGTGCCAGCAGCAGTTCGGCTAGCGGGATCTACGAGCAGTACTTC
CDR3 protein: CASSSSASGIYEQYF

V gene: TRBV19
CDR3 length: 15
D gene: TRBD1
clone size: .
J gene: TRBJ1-2
CDR3 DNA: TGTGCCAGTAGTATTTCCCTACAGGGGTACTATGGCTACACCTTC
CDR3 protein: CASSISLQGYYGYTF

V gene: TRBV21-1
CDR3 length: 11
D gene: .
clone size: .
J gene: TRBJ1-2
CDR3 DNA: TGTGCCAGCAGCAAAGCTGCGGGCTACACCTTC
CDR3 protein: CASSKAAGYTF

V gene: TRBV9
CDR3 length: 15
D gene: TRBD2
clone size: .
J gene: TRBJ2-7
CDR3 DNA: TGTGCCAGCAGCGTGGGGCTAGCGGGCACTTACGAGCAGTACTTC
CDR3 protein: CASSVGLAGTYEQYF

V gene: TRBV5-1
CDR3 length: 17
D gene: TRBD2
clone size: .
J gene: TRBJ2-1
CDR3 DNA: TGCGCCAGCAGCTTGAGACTAGCGGGAGGGCATGGCGGTGAGCAGTTCTTC
CDR3 protein: CASSLRLAGGHGGEQFF

V gene: TRBV3-1/TRBV3-2
CDR3 length: 15
D gene: TRBD1
clone size: .
J gene: TRBJ2-7
CDR3 DNA: TGTGCCAGCAGCCAAGGGGCAGGGGGCCTTTACGAGCAGTACTTC
CDR3 protein: CASSQGAGGLYEQYF

V gene: TRBV5-1
CDR3 length: 14
D gene: .
clone size: .
J gene: TRBJ1-2
CDR3 DNA: TGCGCCAGCAGCCCCGGGGTCTCTTCATATGGCTACACCTTC
CDR3 protein: CASSPGVSSYGYTF

V gene: TRBV4-3
CDR3 length: 15
D gene: .
clone size: .
J gene: TRBJ2-5
CDR3 DNA: TGCGCCAGCAGCCAAGATACGTCCGTTGGGCGGACCCAGTACTTC
CDR3 protein: CASSQDTSVGRTQYF

V gene: TRBV18
CDR3 length: 15
D gene: TRBD2
clone size: .
J gene: TRBJ2-1
CDR3 DNA: TGTGCCAGCTCACTAGCGGGAGGGTTGTACAATGAGCAGTTCTTC
CDR3 protein: CASSLAGGLYNEQFF

V gene: TRBV5-6
CDR3 length: 10
D gene: TRBD1
clone size: .
J gene: TRBJ2-1
CDR3 DNA: TGTGCCAGCAGCGGAACGGGACAGGTCTTC
CDR3 protein: CASSGTGQVF

V gene: TRBV4-1
CDR3 length: 18
D gene: TRBD2
clone size: .
J gene: TRBJ2-1
CDR3 DNA: TGCGCCAGCAGCCAAGCACTAGCGGGAGGGGGACTATACAATGAGCAGTTCTTC
CDR3 protein: CASSQALAGGGLYNEQFF

V gene: TRBV9
CDR3 length: 11
D gene: .
clone size: few
J gene: TRBJ2-7
CDR3 DNA: TGTGCCAGCAACATCTCCTACGAGCAGTACTTC
CDR3 protein: CASNISYEQYF

V gene: TRBV12-3/TRBV12-4
CDR3 length: 13
D gene: .
clone size: .
J gene: TRBJ1-1
CDR3 DNA: TGTGCCAGCAGTTATCTTGGACAGTCTGAAGCTTTCTTT
CDR3 protein: CASSYLGQSEAFF

V gene: TRBV5-5
CDR3 length: 15
D gene: .
clone size: once
J gene: TRBJ2-7
CDR3 DNA: TGTGCCAGCAGCTTGGTTCCCGAGAGCTCCTACGAGCAGTACTTC
CDR3 protein: CASSLVPESSYEQYF

V gene: TRBV3-1/TRBV3-2
CDR3 length: 15
D gene: .
clone size: .
J gene: TRBJ2-7
CDR3 DNA: TGTGCCAGCAGCCAAGCTGACAGCCCCGTACACGAGCAGTACTTC
CDR3 protein: CASSQADSPVHEQYF

V gene: TRBV9
CDR3 length: 15
D gene: .
clone size: .
J gene: TRBJ2-7
CDR3 DNA: TGTGCCAGCAGCCCAACCTTAGGGAGAGTCCACGAGCAGTACTTC
CDR3 protein: CASSPTLGRVHEQYF

V gene: TRBV9
CDR3 length: 15
D gene: .
clone size: .
J gene: TRBJ1-3
CDR3 DNA: TGTGCCAGCAGCGTAGGGGGGGGACCCGGAAACACCATATATTTT
CDR3 protein: CASSVGGGPGNTIYF

V gene: TRBV5-1
CDR3 length: 15
D gene: .
clone size: .
J gene: TRBJ2-1
CDR3 DNA: TGCGCCAGCAGCTTGAATACAGGGCCCTACAATGAGCAGTTCTTC
CDR3 protein: CASSLNTGPYNEQFF

V gene: TRBV10-2
CDR3 length: 14
D gene: .
clone size: .
J gene: TRBJ1-4
CDR3 DNA: TGCGCCAGCAGTGAGCCCGGGGGGTTCGAAAAACTGTTTTTT
CDR3 protein: CASSEPGGFEKLFF

V gene: TRBV5-1
CDR3 length: 16
D gene: TRBD1
clone size: .
J gene: TRBJ2-5
CDR3 DNA: TGCGCCAGCAGCTTGGGTACCGGGACAGCAAAAGAGACCCAGTACTTC
CDR3 protein: CASSLGTGTAKETQYF

V gene: TRBV4-3
CDR3 length: 16
D gene: TRBD1
clone size: .
J gene: TRBJ2-2
CDR3 DNA: TGCGCCAGCAGCCAACAGACAGGGGCGAACACCGGGGAGCTGTTTTTT
CDR3 protein: CASSQQTGANTGELFF

V gene: TRBV10-3
CDR3 length: 11
D gene: .
clone size: .
J gene: TRBJ2-7
CDR3 DNA: TGTGCCATCAGTGAAGCGTACGAGCAGTACTTC
CDR3 protein: CAISEAYEQYF

V gene: TRBV5-4
CDR3 length: 16
D gene: TRBD1
clone size: .
J gene: TRBJ2-7
CDR3 DNA: TGTGCCAGCAGCTTGGGTTTCGGGACAGGGGGTTACGAGCAGTACTTC
CDR3 protein: CASSLGFGTGGYEQYF

V gene: TRBV7-2
CDR3 length: 15
D gene: TRBD2
clone size: .
J gene: TRBJ2-3
CDR3 DNA: TGTGCCAGCAGCTTCCTAGCGGGAGTAACAGATACGCAGTATTTT
CDR3 protein: CASSFLAGVTDTQYF

V gene: TRBV12-3/TRBV12-4
CDR3 length: 13
D gene: .
clone size: .
J gene: TRBJ2-1
CDR3 DNA: TGTGCCAGCAGTTTGCGTTCGGGTAATGAGCAGTTCTTC
CDR3 protein: CASSLRSGNEQFF

V gene: TRBV5-4
CDR3 length: 15
D gene: TRBD2
clone size: once
J gene: TRBJ2-7
CDR3 DNA: TGTGCCAGCAGCTCCACTAGCGGGATAACCTACGAGCAGTACTTC
CDR3 protein: CASSSTSGITYEQYF

V gene: TRBV3-1/TRBV3-2
CDR3 length: 16
D gene: TRBD2
clone size: .
J gene: TRBJ2-1
CDR3 DNA: TGTGCCAGCAGCCAAGTAGGCGGGAGGGCCATAAATGAGCAGTTCTTC
CDR3 protein: CASSQVGGRAINEQFF

V gene: TRBV6-5
CDR3 length: 15
D gene: TRBD1
clone size: .
J gene: TRBJ1-2
CDR3 DNA: TGTGCCAGCACCTTGGGACAGGGGGCGAACTATGGCTACACCTTC
CDR3 protein: CASTLGQGANYGYTF

V gene: TRBV5-4
CDR3 length: 16
D gene: TRBD1
clone size: .
J gene: TRBJ2-5
CDR3 DNA: TGTGCCAGCAGCTTGGCCCCGGGACAGGGTAAAGAGACCCAGTACTTC
CDR3 protein: CASSLAPGQGKETQYF

V gene: TRBV7-6
CDR3 length: 13
D gene: .
clone size: once
J gene: TRBJ2-5
CDR3 DNA: TGTGCCAGCAGCTTAGGAGGCGAAGAGACCCAGTACTTC
CDR3 protein: CASSLGGEETQYF

V gene: TRBV6-6
CDR3 length: 16
D gene: .
clone size: .
J gene: TRBJ1-1
CDR3 DNA: TGTGCCAGCAGTTACCCGGAACCGACACCGAACACTGAAGCTTTCTTT
CDR3 protein: CASSYPEPTPNTEAFF